This TCR beta chain emerged from a study of blood T cell repertoires in COVID-19. Method: immunoSEQ multiplex PCR; TCRdb's copy keeps in-frame clones and lacks some. This repertoire shows approximately 88,000 clones, under 90% found once; its top ten account for about 14%. The V gene end was trimmed by 4 bases and the J gene end by 6 bases; junction bases not matched to a gene: 8. Looked up from germline, CDR1 is SGHDT and CDR2 is YYEEEE. The CDR3 is 14 residues long. V and J are TRBV5-6 and TRBJ2-5; 8 bases map to TRBD1. Sample: peripheral blood. The sequence came from a woman aged 70-85 years with acute or convalescent COVID-19. CDR3 in amino acids: CASSDPGGKKTQYF. For the CDR3, the DNA is TGTGCCAGCAGCGACCCAGGGGGCAAGAAGACCCAGTACTTC. Drawing the rest from reference TRBV5-6 and TRBJ2-5, the complete variable domain is DAGVTQSPTHLIKTRGQQVTLRCSPKSGHDTVSWYQQALGQGPQFIFQYYEEEERQRGNFPDRFSGHQFPNYSSELNVNALLLGDSALYLCASSDPGGKKTQYFGPGTRLLVL.